A single sample is the source of the 12 T cell receptor beta chains below, sequenced in a study of shared clonotypes between healthy human individuals. The assay was immunoSEQ multiplex PCR, and TCRdb's table has in-frame clones only and misses some. Of about 1 million clones listed, around 75% are singletons. Source material: memory CD4+ T cells sorted from blood. Regarding subset: CD45RA-negative fraction. These TCRs come from a man younger than 30 in good health.

V usage is TRBV6-1 and J usage is TRBJ2-3; D may be TRBD2 (6 bases). CDR1 MNHNS and CDR2 SASEGT come from the germline V gene. The CDR3 sequence is 14 residues long. Trimming shortened V by 4 bases and J by 6 bases, and 14 bases separated the two germline ends. CDR3 DNA sequence: TGTGCCAGCAGTGTGACTAGTGCTTCGGATACGCAGTATTTT. This sequence encodes CASSVTSASDTQYF.

This rearrangement joins TRBV5-1 to TRBJ1-4; weak D call: TRBD1 (5 bases). V was clipped by 3 bases and J by 6 bases, with 12 bases between them. Germline values: CDR1 SGHRS, CDR2 YFSETQ. The CDR3 contains 14 residues. This CDR3 is CASSSWGRDEKLFF. In nucleotides, the CDR3 is TGCGCCAGCAGCTCCTGGGGACGGGATGAAAAACTGTTTTTT.

On this clone itself: This sample also contains other DNA sequences that code for the same CDR3. The V and J genes are TRBV5-4 and TRBJ2-1; tentative D call: TRBD2 (6 bases). The V gene's germline CDR1 is SGHNT and CDR2 YYREEE (reference sequence). The CDR3 consists of 14 residues. V lost 5 bases, J lost 7 bases, and 16 bases lay in between. CDR3 bases: TGTGCCAGCAGTCTGGGAGGAAGATCGAATGAGCAGTTCTTC. Its translation: CASSLGGRSNEQFF. Complete variable domain (other parts from reference TRBV5-4 and TRBJ2-1): ETGVTQSPTHLIKTRGQQVTLRCSSQSGHNTVSWYQQALGQGPQFIFQYYREEENGRGNFPPRFSGLQFPNYSSELNVNALELDDSALYLCASSLGGRSNEQFFGPGTRLTVL.

This clone was found a few times. The chain couples TRBV18 to TRBJ1-2; the match to TRBD1 covers 11 bases. Trimming took 2 bases from V and 8 from J; bases not matched to a gene: 7. The CDR3 has 15 amino acids. Looked up from germline, CDR1 is KGHSH and CDR2 is LQKENI. The CDR3 spells CASSPGQGALGGYTF. Here the CDR3 DNA reads TGTGCCAGCTCACCAGGACAGGGGGCTCTTGGCGGCTACACCTTC.

DNA of the CDR3: TGTGCCAGCACCCCCGACTCAAGCACCATATATTTT. Residues: CASTPDSSTIYF. The chain joins TRBV6-1 to TRBJ1-3; D remains unclear. The CDR3 is made up of 12 amino acids. Trimming shortened V by 7 bases and J by 9 bases, and 13 bases separated the two germline ends. Germline CDR1 MNHNS, CDR2 SASEGT.

To note about this clone: This sample also contains other DNA sequences that code for the same CDR3. The CDR3 is CASSPGGSGANVLTF. CDR3 DNA sequence: TGTGCCAGCAGCCCCGGCGGCTCTGGGGCCAACGTCCTGACTTTC. This chain connects TRBV7-9 to TRBJ2-6, with unresolved D. V lost 5 bases, J lost 0 bases, and 8 bases lay in between. The germline V gene has CDR1 SEHNR and CDR2 FQNEAQ (reference sequence). This CDR3 has 15 residues.

The V call is TRBV6-6, the J call TRBJ2-7, with unresolved D. The germline gives CDR1 MNHNY, CDR2 SVGAGI (reference sequence). Trimming removed 5 bases at V and 2 bases at J, with 13 bases between. This CDR3 is 14 amino acids long. For the CDR3, the DNA is TGTGCCAGCAGTAGAAGGCAACCCACCTACGAGCAGTACTTC. As protein: CASSRRQPTYEQYF.

In this sample, this clone turned up once. The chain couples TRBV20-1 to TRBJ2-4; no firm D call. The CDR3 is 11 amino acids. Germline V gene sequence: CDR1 DFQATT, CDR2 SNEGSKA (reference sequence). The CDR3 here is CGVAPGDIQYF. CDR3 bases: TGCGGAGTGGCGCCAGGTGACATTCAGTACTTC.

This clone was seen ten or more times. The V gene is TRBV7-2, the J gene TRBJ2-7; 7 bases match TRBD2. V lost 5 bases to trimming and J lost 6 bases; unmatched junction nucleotides: 16. The CDR3 length is 16 residues. Germline V gene sequence: CDR1 SGHTA, CDR2 FQGNSA. CDR3 nucleotide sequence: TGTGCCAGCAGCCAATCCTTAATCGGGGGGTCAGGCGAGCAGTACTTC. This codes for CASSQSLIGGSGEQYF.

The genes are TRBV7-2 and TRBJ2-7; weak D call: TRBD1 (6 bases). This CDR3 has 14 residues. The V gene lost 5 bases and the J gene lost 4 bases, with 15 bases spanning the gap. Germline loops: CDR1 SGHTA, CDR2 FQGNSA. The CDR3 nucleotides read TGTGCCAGCAGCCTCTCCGGGACACAATACGAGCAGTACTTC. It codes for CASSLSGTQYEQYF.

This chain's CDR3 is CASSVGEGTDTQYF. The DNA of the CDR3 is TGTGCCAGCAGTGTGGGGGAGGGCACAGATACGCAGTATTTT. The V gene is TRBV6-1, the J gene TRBJ2-3; the D gene is possibly TRBD2 (6 bases). The CDR3 is 14 residues long. Trimming left V 4 bases short and J 1 base short, with 9 bases between. CDR1 MNHNS and CDR2 SASEGT come from the germline V gene.

The chain carries TRBV7-9 and TRBJ2-1; TRBD2 aligns across 11 bases. There are 17 residues in the CDR3. The V segment lost 4 bases and the J segment 4 bases; nucleotides outside the gene matches: 9. Looked up from germline, CDR1 is SEHNR and CDR2 is FQNEAQ (reference sequence). DNA of the CDR3: TGTGCCAGCAGCTCCTTTCTAGCGGGGGGAAAATACAATGAGCAGTTCTTC. It codes for CASSSFLAGGKYNEQFF. The whole variable domain, filled in from reference TRBV7-9 and TRBJ2-1, reads DTGVSQNPRHKITKRGQNVTFRCDPISEHNRLYWYRQTLGQGPEFLTYFQNEAQLEKSRLLSDRFSAERPKGSFSTLEIQRTEQGDSAMYLCASSSFLAGGKYNEQFFGPGTRLTVL.